The clone carrying this T cell receptor (beta chain) was detected many times. Time point described: newly diagnosed GD, antithyroid drugs for less than 3 months. Construction of the TCR library relied on RNA isolated from PBMCs. Building of the TCR beta libraries involved iRepertoire HTBI primers and Arm-PCR of CDR3 regions. TCRdb independently ran MiXCR on the multiplex PCR reads; one entry per CDR3 protein. The sample has 400,000 to 550,000 distinct CDR3 sequences; about a sixth are singletons. The data originate from a study of regulatory T cells in long-lasting Graves disease. This CDR3 has 16 residues. V was cut by 5 bases and J by 5 bases, with 18 bases left in between. The germline CDR1 and CDR2 sequences are KGHDR and SFDVKD. The sample also formed part of further work on T cells in Graves' hyperthyroidism and ophthalmopathy. From that study: Patients between 18 and 65 years old had hyperthyroidism, newly diagnosed and lasting under 2 months.

Sequences were derived from peripheral blood mononuclear cells (PBMCs), sampled at new diagnosis, from a patient treated with antithyroid drugs. The chain joins TRBV24-1 to TRBJ2-1; a possible D gene is TRBD2 (6 bases). The receptor's source is a woman aged 18 to 35 with Graves disease. CDR3 bases: TGTGCCACCAGTGCCCCGGGGGACGGAGCCAACAATGAGCAGTTCTTC. Its translation is CATSAPGDGANNEQFF.